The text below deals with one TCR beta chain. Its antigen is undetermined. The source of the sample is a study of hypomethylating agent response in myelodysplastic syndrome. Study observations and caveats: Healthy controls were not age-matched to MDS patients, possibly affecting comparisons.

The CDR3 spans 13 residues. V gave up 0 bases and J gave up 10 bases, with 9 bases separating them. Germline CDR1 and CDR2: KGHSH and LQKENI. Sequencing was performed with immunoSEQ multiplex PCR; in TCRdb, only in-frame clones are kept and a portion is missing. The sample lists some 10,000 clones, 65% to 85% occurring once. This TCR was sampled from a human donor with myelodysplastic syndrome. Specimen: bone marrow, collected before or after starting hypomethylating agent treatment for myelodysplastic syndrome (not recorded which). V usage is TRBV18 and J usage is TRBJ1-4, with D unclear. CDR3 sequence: CASSPPGRAKLFF. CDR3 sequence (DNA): TGTGCCAGCTCACCACCGGGCCGGGCAAAACTGTTTTTT.